Detailed here is one T cell receptor (beta chain). These data are taken from a study of shared clonotypes between healthy human individuals. Every subset had its genomic DNA shared out evenly among several immunoSEQ plates. Per the study methods: There were no quality scores in the junction-only immunoSEQ sequences, so filtering differed. Assay: immunoSEQ multiplex PCR; the TCRdb copy retains only in-frame clones and omits some. From that table come the V and J calls and clone size; the DNA was used to work out D and trimming. The table records about 1.1 million clones, approximately 80% of them present only once. This CDR3 has 17 residues. V lost 0 bases to trimming and J lost 4 bases, with 15 bases between them. Germline-derived CDR1 and CDR2 are LGHNA and YSLEER.

The sequence was obtained from a man aged 18 to 29 in good health. Some clones in this sample may be carry-over from other donors' samples. Source material: memory CD4+ T cells from PBMCs. Subset here: CD45RA-negative fraction. V is TRBV4-3 and J is TRBJ2-2; maybe TRBD1 (6 bases). The CDR3 region has the DNA TGCGCCAGCAGCCAAGATCGTGGTCAGGGGAGCACCGGGGAGCTGTTTTTT. It codes for CASSQDRGQGSTGELFF.